Sequencing of this T cell receptor beta chain was carried out in a study of CD8+ T cells in alopecia areata. Background on the study: Treatment with tofacitinib (6 to 18 months) was followed by 6 months off drug. Study findings and constraints: Clarity of TCR sharing across patients fell short of that in mice, possibly HLA-related.

Alopecia areata patients provided lesional scalp punch biopsies and peripheral blood. Following extraction, RNA underwent reverse transcription to cDNA, which served as the sequencing template. Sequenced by immunoSEQ multiplex PCR; TCRdb stores in-frame clones only, minus some. In the table there are 150,000 or so clones, around 87% of which are singletons. The CDR3 contains 16 residues. Germline V gene sequence: CDR1 LNHDA, CDR2 SQIVND (reference sequence). Trimming removed 2 bases from V and 5 bases from J, with 16 bases in between. A remark on this clone: No antigen is known for it.

The source was CD8+ T cells sorted from blood, collected at week 0. This clonotype originated in a human donor with alopecia areata. V is TRBV19 and J is TRBJ2-1; D remains ambiguous. CDR3 DNA: TGTGCCAGTAGTATACGGGCAGCTCGCGTTAACAATGAGCAGTTCTTC. Its protein product is CASSIRAARVNNEQFF.